Each of the 8 T cell receptor beta chains below was sequenced from the same sample in a study of blood T cells in healthy people across ages. A second about 7 to 12 cycle PCR used barcoded and J-beta primers. Each CDR3 protein is one row after TCRdb ran MiXCR on the 5' RACE reads. In the table there are 800,000 to 1,000,000 distinct CDR3 sequences, about 48% of which are singletons. Sequencing input: blood. The receptors come from a man under 40 in good health.

V usage is TRBV6-2 or TRBV6-3 and J usage is TRBJ2-7; D unresolved. V shed 5 bases and J shed 3 bases, with 11 bases lying between them. The CDR3 has 13 amino acids. CDR1 is MNHEY, CDR2 SVGEGT, per germline. CDR3 loop: CASSPFGDYEQYF. The CDR3 bases are TGTGCCAGCAGTCCCTTCGGTGACTACGAGCAGTACTTC.

This clonotype occurred a few times. V usage is TRBV28 and J usage is TRBJ2-3, with D uncertain. Between the trimmed V and J ends, which lost 5 bases and 2 bases, there was a span of 11 bases. Germline V gene lookup returns CDR1 MDHEN and CDR2 SYDVKM. The CDR3 length is 14 residues. The CDR3 here is CASSTVISTDTQYF. In DNA, the CDR3 is TGTGCCAGCAGTACAGTAATCTCCACAGATACGCAGTATTTT.

This clonotype was seen more than once but under ten times. Written as DNA, the CDR3 is TGCAGTGCTAGAGAGGCTAGTGGGGTCAATGAGCAGTTCTTC. Translation gives CSAREASGVNEQFF. V gene TRBV20-1 combines with J gene TRBJ2-1; D remains unclear. Deletions cut 0 bases from V and 6 bases from J, with 12 bases between. Germline V lookup: CDR1 DFQATT, CDR2 SNEGSKA (reference sequence). The CDR3 contains 14 residues.

This chain connects TRBV27 to TRBJ2-1; 9 nucleotides match TRBD1. Per the germline V gene, CDR1 is MNHEY and CDR2 is SMNVEV (reference sequence). The CDR3 runs to 13 residues. Losses at the gene ends were 8 bases for V and 10 bases for J; bases not matched to a gene: 9. CDR3 loop: CASRQQGAGEQFF. CDR3 DNA: TGTGCCAGCCGACAACAGGGGGCGGGCGAGCAGTTCTTC.

The rearrangement uses TRBV13 and TRBJ2-1; D is unclear. V lost 0 bases and J lost 4, with 10 bases in between. This CDR3 region has 15 residues. Germline CDR1 PRHDT, CDR2 FYEKMQ (reference sequence). Written as DNA, the CDR3 is TGTGCCAGCAGCTTAGGAGGGAATCCTTACAATGAGCAGTTCTTC. It is translated as CASSLGGNPYNEQFF. The complete variable domain, with remaining parts taken from reference TRBV13 and TRBJ2-1, reads AAGVIQSPRHLIKEKRETATLKCYPIPRHDTVYWYQQGPGQDPQFLISFYEKMQSDKGSIPDRFSAQQFSDYHSELNMSSLELGDSALYFCASSLGGNPYNEQFFGPGTRLTVL.

This clonotype turned up a few times. The J gene is TRBJ1-5, the V gene TRBV6-1; D remains unclear. Germline V gene sequence: CDR1 MNHNS, CDR2 SASEGT. The length of the CDR3 is 13 residues. V lost 0 bases to trimming and J lost 4 bases, with 4 bases between them. CDR3 nucleotide sequence: TGTGCCAGCAGTGAAGCCAGTAATCAGCCCCAGCATTTT. This encodes CASSEASNQPQHF.

This clonotype was recorded a few times. The rearrangement links TRBV10-3 to TRBJ2-1, with TRBD1 identical over 9 bases. The CDR3 extends over 16 amino acids. CDR1 and CDR2 (germline): ENHRY, SYGVKD. Germline trimming cut 6 bases from V and 10 bases from J; bases unmatched to any gene: 16. CDR3 sequence reads: CAISPPQDRGLGEQFF. As DNA, the CDR3 is TGTGCCATCAGCCCTCCCCAGGACAGGGGACTCGGGGAGCAGTTCTTC.

This clonotype appeared a few times. In DNA, the CDR3 is TGTGCCAGCAGACAACCGGGACAGGGACACAATGAGCAGTTCTTC. Translation gives CASRQPGQGHNEQFF. The rearrangement joins TRBV6-2 or TRBV6-3 to TRBJ2-1; 9 bases fit TRBD1. Looked up from germline, CDR1 is MNHEY and CDR2 is SVGEGT. The junction had 8 bases not matched to a gene; V was cut back by 6 bases and J by 5 bases. This CDR3 is built from 15 residues.